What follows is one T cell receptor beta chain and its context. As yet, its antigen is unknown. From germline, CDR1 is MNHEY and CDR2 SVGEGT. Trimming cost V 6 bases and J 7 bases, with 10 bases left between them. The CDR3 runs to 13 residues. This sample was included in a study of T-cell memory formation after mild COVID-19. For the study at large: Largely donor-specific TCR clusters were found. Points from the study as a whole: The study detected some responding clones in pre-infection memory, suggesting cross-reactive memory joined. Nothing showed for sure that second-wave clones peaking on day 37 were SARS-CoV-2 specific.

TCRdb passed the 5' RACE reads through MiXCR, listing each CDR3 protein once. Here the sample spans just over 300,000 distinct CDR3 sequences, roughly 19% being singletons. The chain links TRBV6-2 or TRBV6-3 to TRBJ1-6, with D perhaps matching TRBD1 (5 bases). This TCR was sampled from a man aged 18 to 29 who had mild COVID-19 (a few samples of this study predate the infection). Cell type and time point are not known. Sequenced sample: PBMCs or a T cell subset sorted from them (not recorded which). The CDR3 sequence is CASSRDENSPLHF. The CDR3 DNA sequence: TGTGCCAGCAGCCGGGACGAAAATTCACCCCTCCACTTT.